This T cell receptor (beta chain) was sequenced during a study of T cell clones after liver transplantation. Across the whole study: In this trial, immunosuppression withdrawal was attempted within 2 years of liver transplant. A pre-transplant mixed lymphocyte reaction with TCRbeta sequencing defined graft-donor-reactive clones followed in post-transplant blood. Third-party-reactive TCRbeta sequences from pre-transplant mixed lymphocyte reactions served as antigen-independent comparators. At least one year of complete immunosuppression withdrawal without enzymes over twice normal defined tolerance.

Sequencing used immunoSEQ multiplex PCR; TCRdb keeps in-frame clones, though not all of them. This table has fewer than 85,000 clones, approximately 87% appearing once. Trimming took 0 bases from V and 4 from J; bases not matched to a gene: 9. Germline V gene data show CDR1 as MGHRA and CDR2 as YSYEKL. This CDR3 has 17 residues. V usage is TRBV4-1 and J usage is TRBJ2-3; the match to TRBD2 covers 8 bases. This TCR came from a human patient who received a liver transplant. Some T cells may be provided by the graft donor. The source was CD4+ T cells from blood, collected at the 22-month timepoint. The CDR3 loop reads CASSQDSAGGGADTQYF. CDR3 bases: TGCGCCAGCAGCCAAGATTCGGCGGGAGGAGGGGCAGATACGCAGTATTTT.